A single T cell receptor beta chain is shown here with its context. Its antigen specificity is not known. There are no base qualities to consult, and no much larger clone falls within one base. The sample is drawn from a study of blood T cell repertoires in COVID-19 (dated by TCRdb to the early 2020s). General notes on the study: Samples from collaborators originated in the United States, Italy and Spain and spanned both the acute and convalescent phases of COVID-19. The samples were drawn from two sources: the first 160 participants of the ongoing ImmuneRACE study, and 1,200 or so subjects contributed by 6 global collaborators. The material from the prospective study consisted of cDNA or gDNA derived from T cells, B-cell-depleted T cells, or PBMCs. The repertoires were made available in a free public database intended to serve as a resource for research on the immune response to SARS-CoV-2. The dataset comprised deeply sampled blood TCRbeta repertoires from subjects exposed to, actively infected with, or recovered from COVID-19. Where available, HLA class I and class II types were taken from metadata supplied by the sample provider and were not determined by assay-based typing. Nearly every sample came with metadata listing a de-identified subject ID, COVID-19 status, age in years and sex. The investigation overall reported the following: How much clinical and demographic metadata was included differed by source and by participant, and the metadata was provided uncurated.

The immunoSEQ Assay, a bias-controlled multiplex PCR, was used to amplify TCRbeta CDR3 regions from genomic DNA. Under the source paper's analysis protocol: Within the assay, amplification of reference gene primers was used to estimate how many nucleated cells each sample contained. To quantify the absolute abundance of each unique TCRbeta CDR3 rearrangement, sequence reads were collapsed and filtered. Productive Simpson clonality was computed per sample as the square root of Simpson's diversity index over productive rearrangements. Sourced from immuneACCESS, this table was stored by TCRdb with only in-frame sequences that have V and J called. A share of the clones is absent; for the studies checked, an unresolved V gene accounts for under half, and the remainder has no known explanation. V and J calls and clone size come straight from that table; D and trimming were deduced from the DNA. The sample table contains fewer than 50,000 clones; only one count was recorded for roughly 78% of them. Of the sample, under 30% is held by the ten largest clones.

The collaborating institutions used their own protocols to collect whole blood in K2EDTA tubes. For TCRbeta analysis, collaborators shipped samples in one of three forms: frozen whole blood, isolated PBMCs, or DNA extracted from either of those sample types. CDR1 and CDR2 are read off the germline V gene as ENHRY and SYGVKD. The CDR3, from cysteine to phenylalanine, totals 14 residues. The CDR3 DNA has 42 bases and is translated from base 1. The junction shows trimming of 3 bases on V and 4 bases on J, plus 12 bases between the germline ends. The source of this sequence is a man between 70 and 80 years old with acute or convalescent COVID-19. The receptor chain draws on TRBV10-3 and TRBJ1-2; no D segment can be confidently identified. Sequencing used peripheral blood. The CDR3 has the sequence CAISDDKGGYGYTF. Here is the DNA: TGTGCCATCAGTGATGACAAGGGAGGCTATGGCTACACCTTC.